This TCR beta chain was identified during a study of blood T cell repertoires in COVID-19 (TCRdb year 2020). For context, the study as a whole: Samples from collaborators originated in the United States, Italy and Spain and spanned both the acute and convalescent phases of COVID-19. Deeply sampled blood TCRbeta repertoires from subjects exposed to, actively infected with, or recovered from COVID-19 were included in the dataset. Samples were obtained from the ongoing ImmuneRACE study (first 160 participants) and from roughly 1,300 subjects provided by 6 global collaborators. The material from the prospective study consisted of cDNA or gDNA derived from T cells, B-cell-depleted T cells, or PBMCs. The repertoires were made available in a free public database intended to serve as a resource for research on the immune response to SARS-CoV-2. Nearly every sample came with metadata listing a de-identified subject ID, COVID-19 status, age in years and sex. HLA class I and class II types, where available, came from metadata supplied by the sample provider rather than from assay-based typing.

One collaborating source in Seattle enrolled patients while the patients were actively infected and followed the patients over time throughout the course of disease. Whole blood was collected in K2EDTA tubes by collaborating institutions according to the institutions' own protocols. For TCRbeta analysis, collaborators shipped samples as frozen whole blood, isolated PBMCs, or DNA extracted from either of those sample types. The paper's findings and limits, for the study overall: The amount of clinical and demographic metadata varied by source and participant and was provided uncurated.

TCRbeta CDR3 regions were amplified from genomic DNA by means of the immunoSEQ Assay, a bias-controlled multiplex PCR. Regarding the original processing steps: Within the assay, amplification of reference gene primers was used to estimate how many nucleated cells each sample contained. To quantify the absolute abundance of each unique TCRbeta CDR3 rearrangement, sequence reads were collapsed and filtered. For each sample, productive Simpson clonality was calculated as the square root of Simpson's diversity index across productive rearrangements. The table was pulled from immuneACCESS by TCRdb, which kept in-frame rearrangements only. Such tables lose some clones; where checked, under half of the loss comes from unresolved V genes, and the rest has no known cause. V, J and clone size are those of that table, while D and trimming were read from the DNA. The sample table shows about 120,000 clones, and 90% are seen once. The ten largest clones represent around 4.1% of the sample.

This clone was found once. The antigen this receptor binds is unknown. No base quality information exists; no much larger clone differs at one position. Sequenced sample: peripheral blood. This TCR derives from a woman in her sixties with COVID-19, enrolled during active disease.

The CDR3 in this case is CASSPGQGGIYEQYF. In nucleotides, the sequence is TGCGCCAGCAGCCCGGGACAGGGGGGGATCTACGAGCAGTACTTC. The rearrangement joined TRBV4-1 to TRBJ2-7; a stretch of 11 junction bases matches TRBD1. In the germline V gene, CDR1 corresponds to MGHRA and CDR2 to YSYEKL. There are 15 amino acids in the CDR3, from cysteine to phenylalanine inclusive. The retained sequence is limited to the CDR3, 45 bases, with the frame set at the first base. The germline V end is reduced by 4 bases and the J end by 3 bases; junction bases left unmatched: 5.